This TCR beta chain comes out of a study of regulatory and conventional T cells in RAG deficiency. The study's findings and limits: Shorter CDR3s in all patient subsets; >75% Treg-Tconv overlap in Omenn. Other subsets showed 9.5 to 10-fold reductions, but Treg unique TCR beta sequences fell approximately 100-fold in these patients. RAG-deficient patients showed markedly lower Shannon entropy and higher Simpson indices than control T-cell subsets.

Profiling relied on immunoSEQ multiplex PCR, and the TCRdb table lists in-frame clones only, not all of them. The top ten clones hold 0.51% of a sample with over 45,000 clones, over 80% of them seen once. To note about this clone: Its target is unknown.

Genomic DNA came from blood conventional CD4+ T cells gated CD25-low CD127-high. Germline CDR1 reads SGHRS; CDR2 reads YFSETQ. V trimming: 5 bases; J trimming: 2 bases; junction bases outside the gene matches: 6. The CDR3 sequence is 16 residues long. The sample also formed part of further work on regulatory T cells. As that report states: Primers: 52 TRBV forward and 13 TRBJ reverse. Regulatory T cells showed the strongest V-J pair restriction and V/J gene skewing among patient repertoires.

This TCR derives from a human donor in good health. The sample was CD4+ effector T cells sorted from blood. This sequence joins TRBV5-1 and TRBJ2-2; 10 bases line up with TRBD1. CDR3 region: CASSADRGFNTGELFF. The CDR3, as DNA: TGCGCCAGCAGTGCGGACAGGGGGTTCAACACCGGGGAGCTGTTTTTT.